The rows below give T cell receptor beta chains drawn from one sample of a study of OX40 agonist ivuxolimab in advanced cancers. Sequencing was performed with immunoSEQ multiplex PCR; in TCRdb, only in-frame clones are kept and a portion is missing. This sample has more than 95,000 clones, with approximately 93% found just once. This specimen was CD4+ or CD8+ T cells sorted from blood, taken in a trial of the OX40 agonist ivuxolimab. These receptors all stem from an adult with an advanced solid tumor such as melanoma, head and neck, liver or kidney cancer. The CDR3 runs from the conserved cysteine through the conserved F or W. The order of the fields is V gene, D gene, clone size, J gene, CDR3 DNA, CDR3 protein. A D gene is named only where the DNA matches it firmly. The size field is filled for only some rows; it gives once, few, many or a size class.

TRBV6-6,.,.,TRBJ1-5,TGTGCCAGCAACGAATTGGGAGGGAATCAGCCCCAGCATTTT,CASNELGGNQPQHF
TRBV5-4,TRBD1,.,TRBJ1-2,TGTGCCAGCAGCTTGTGGACAGGGGACTATGGCTACACCTTC,CASSLWTGDYGYTF
TRBV2,.,.,TRBJ2-7,TGTGCCAGCAGCAAGCAGACAGCCATACCCTACGAGCAGTACTTC,CASSKQTAIPYEQYF
TRBV10-1,.,once,TRBJ2-7,TGCGCCAGCAGTGAAAATGGACATCTCTACGAGCAGTACTTC,CASSENGHLYEQYF
TRBV6-5,TRBD1,.,TRBJ1-4,TGTGCCAGCAGGACAGGGGGAAGTGAAAAACTGTTTTTT,CASRTGGSEKLFF
TRBV27,.,once,TRBJ2-2,TGTGCCAGCAGTTTTGGGTCTCACACCGGGGAGCTGTTTTTT,CASSFGSHTGELFF
TRBV9,.,.,TRBJ2-7,TGTGCCAGCAGCGTAGGTGGGGGTGCCGGCTCCTACGAGCAGTACTTC,CASSVGGGAGSYEQYF
TRBV20-1,.,.,TRBJ1-2,TGCAGTGCGGGGGAAGTGGGTGGCTACACCTTC,CSAGEVGGYTF
TRBV10-3,TRBD2,.,TRBJ2-3,TGTGCCATCAGCGCCGCGGGGACTAGCCCCACAGATACGCAGTATTTT,CAISAAGTSPTDTQYF
TRBV28,.,.,TRBJ2-1,TGTGCCAGCAGTTTACCCGGTGACAGGAGCAATGAGCAGTTCTTC,CASSLPGDRSNEQFF
TRBV28,TRBD1,.,TRBJ1-1,TGTGCCGCTCTAAGCGGGACAGGGGCGGTGCGGACTGAAGCTTTCTTT,CAALSGTGAVRTEAFF
TRBV7-9,.,.,TRBJ1-1,TGTGCCAGCAGCGTACAGGGAGGGTACACTGAAGCTTTCTTT,CASSVQGGYTEAFF
TRBV21-1,.,.,TRBJ2-7,TGTGCCAGCAGCAAAGGAGGGGCTAGCGGGACCTACGAGCAGTACTTC,CASSKGGASGTYEQYF
TRBV5-4,TRBD2,.,TRBJ2-2,TGTGCCAGCAGCCCGGGGGGGGGTAGCAGGAACACCGGGGAGCTGTTTTTT,CASSPGGGSRNTGELFF
TRBV28,TRBD2,.,TRBJ2-7,TGTGCCAGCAGTTCTCTAGCGGGCCCGGGCTACGAGCAGTACTTC,CASSSLAGPGYEQYF
TRBV4-1,.,.,TRBJ1-6,TGCGCCAGCAGCCAAGATGGTCCAGGGGATAATTCACCCCTCCACTTT,CASSQDGPGDNSPLHF
TRBV25-1,.,.,TRBJ2-5,TGTGCCAGCAGTGAATCCGTCCCCCGACAGATCGAGACCCAGTACTTC,CASSESVPRQIETQYF
TRBV5-1,.,.,TRBJ2-3,TGCGCCAGCAGCTTTCCCCAGGCCTACTCTAGCACAGATACGCAGTATTTT,CASSFPQAYSSTDTQYF
TRBV10-3,.,.,TRBJ2-3,TGTGCCATCAGTGAGGGGAGGGATACGCAGTATTTT,CAISEGRDTQYF
TRBV18,.,.,TRBJ1-1,TGTGCCAGCTCACCCCGGGAAGGGGCGCAGGGGCGCACTGAAGCTTTCTTT,CASSPREGAQGRTEAFF
TRBV4-1,.,.,TRBJ1-6,TGCGCCAGCAGCCAAGAAAGCTCCTATAATTCACCCCTCCACTTT,CASSQESSYNSPLHF
TRBV2,.,.,TRBJ2-6,TGTGCCAGCAGTGGGCTGGCCAACGTCCTGACTTTC,CASSGLANVLTF
TRBV6-5,.,.,TRBJ1-5,TGTGCCAGCAGTTATGGCCCCTTCAATAGCAATCAGCCCCAGCATTTT,CASSYGPFNSNQPQHF
TRBV11-3,TRBD2,.,TRBJ2-5,TGTGCCAGCAGCCCCCGGCGGGGGGCCCAAGAGACCCAGTACTTC,CASSPRRGAQETQYF
TRBV7-2,.,.,TRBJ2-5,TGTGCCAGCAGCTTGCAGCATCGGGAGACCCAGTACTTC,CASSLQHRETQYF
TRBV5-1,TRBD2,.,TRBJ2-7,TGCGCCAGCAGCTTGGGAGGGGAGGGGTACGAGCAGTACTTC,CASSLGGEGYEQYF
TRBV4-1,.,.,TRBJ1-3,TGCGCCAGCAGCCAAGATATAGGAAGCTCTGGAAACACCATATATTTT,CASSQDIGSSGNTIYF
TRBV19,TRBD1,.,TRBJ2-7,TGTGCCAGTAGTATAACCCGAGACAGGGAGCACGAGCAGTACTTC,CASSITRDREHEQYF
TRBV19,.,.,TRBJ1-2,TGTGCCAGTAGTATAGGTTGGGCAAACGATCTCTATGGCTACACCTTC,CASSIGWANDLYGYTF
TRBV11-2,.,.,TRBJ2-7,TGTGCCAGCAGCTTAAACCCTCATGGGCTGGGCGAGCAGTACTTC,CASSLNPHGLGEQYF
TRBV11-3,TRBD2,.,TRBJ2-7,TGTGCCAGCAGCCCTCGGACTAGCGGGGGGCTACTCTCCTACGAGCAGTACTTC,CASSPRTSGGLLSYEQYF
TRBV28,.,.,TRBJ2-7,TGTGCCAGCAGTGGGCGGAGGGGGACTAAAGAGCAGTACTTC,CASSGRRGTKEQYF
TRBV7-8,TRBD1,.,TRBJ1-5,TGTGCCAGCAGCTTAAGGCCCCGGGACAGGGGGGAGTATAGCAATCAGCCCCAGCATTTT,CASSLRPRDRGEYSNQPQHF
TRBV7-3,.,once,TRBJ2-2,TGTGCCAGCAGCCCGACTCCCTCCGGGGAGCTGTTTTTT,CASSPTPSGELFF
TRBV4-1,.,.,TRBJ1-2,TGCGCCAGCAGCCAAGAAGGCAGCCGTTCCTATGGCTACACCTTC,CASSQEGSRSYGYTF
TRBV7-3,TRBD2,.,TRBJ2-7,TGTGCCAGCAGCCCGCAGACTAGCGGGAGAAGAAGCGAGCAGTACTTC,CASSPQTSGRRSEQYF
TRBV5-4,.,.,TRBJ1-1,TGTGCCAGCAGATCCCTGAATGAAGCTTTCTTT,CASRSLNEAFF
TRBV15,.,.,TRBJ1-2,TGTGCCACCAGCGTCAGGACAGCGCTTGGCTACACCTTC,CATSVRTALGYTF
TRBV5-5,.,.,TRBJ1-5,TGTGCCAGCAGCTTGCAGGGGCTGCAGCCCCAGCATTTT,CASSLQGLQPQHF
TRBV13,TRBD2,.,TRBJ2-7,TGTGCCAGCAGCTCCCCCACCCGGGACGGGGGGAAGAAGCAGTACTTC,CASSSPTRDGGKKQYF
TRBV7-3,.,.,TRBJ2-3,TGTGCCAGCACCAAAATGGGTGGTGGCACAGATACGCAGTATTTT,CASTKMGGGTDTQYF
TRBV4-1,.,.,TRBJ1-1,TGCGCCAGCAGCTTGATGGGATCGAACACTGAAGCTTTCTTT,CASSLMGSNTEAFF
TRBV6-5,TRBD1,.,TRBJ1-5,TGTGCCAGCAGTCAGGACAGGTTTTATCAGCCCCAGCATTTT,CASSQDRFYQPQHF
TRBV27,.,.,TRBJ1-1,TGTGCCAGCAGTCTTAGGACAGATAACACTGAAGCTTTCTTT,CASSLRTDNTEAFF
TRBV5-8,.,.,TRBJ1-1,TGTGCCAGCAGCTTGGGGGTGAACACTGAAGCTTTCTTT,CASSLGVNTEAFF
TRBV11-2,TRBD1,.,TRBJ1-1,TGTGCCAGCAGCTGGGAGGGGAGGGCAGGGGGTGAAGCTTTCTTT,CASSWEGRAGGEAFF
TRBV29-1,.,few,TRBJ1-1,TGCAGCGTTGGAGGGGCAGGGAGAAGGGAAACTGAAGCTTTCTTT,CSVGGAGRRETEAFF
TRBV19,TRBD1,once,TRBJ1-1,TGTGCCAGTAGGTCCGGGACAGGGGGCACTGAAGCTTTCTTT,CASRSGTGGTEAFF
TRBV10-3,TRBD1,.,TRBJ2-2,TGTGCCATTAACCCGGGACAGGGGAACACCGGGGAGCTGTTTTTT,CAINPGQGNTGELFF
TRBV9,.,.,TRBJ2-5,TGTGCCAGCAGCGTAGCCGGGCGCGGCACACAAGAGACCCAGTACTTC,CASSVAGRGTQETQYF
TRBV25-1,.,.,TRBJ1-1,TGTGCCAGCAGTGCCAACACCGAATTGAACACTGAAGCTTTCTTT,CASSANTELNTEAFF
TRBV28,.,.,TRBJ1-2,TGTGCCAGCAGCCCCCCTACTCGAGGGGCTCATCGTGGCTACACCTTC,CASSPPTRGAHRGYTF
TRBV4-3,.,.,TRBJ1-3,TGCGCCAGCAGCCATGGCGGGTCCTCTGGAAACACCATATATTTT,CASSHGGSSGNTIYF
TRBV7-2,.,.,TRBJ2-5,TGTGCCAGCAGGAGGGCGAACCCTCAAGAGACCCAGTACTTC,CASRRANPQETQYF
TRBV14,.,.,TRBJ2-2,TGTGCCAGCAGCCAAGAGGTGGGGGAGCTGTTTTTT,CASSQEVGELFF
TRBV7-2,.,.,TRBJ2-2,TGTGCCAGCAGCCAGGATTGGCGGCGGGACACCGGGGAGCTGTTTTTT,CASSQDWRRDTGELFF
TRBV9,TRBD1,.,TRBJ1-6,TGTGCCAGCAGCTCCCAGGGGGACACTTATAATTCACCCCTCCACTTT,CASSSQGDTYNSPLHF
TRBV12-5,.,.,TRBJ1-5,TGTGCTAGTGGTTTGGGATGGCAGATGAGCAATCAGCCCCAGCATTTT,CASGLGWQMSNQPQHF
TRBV27,TRBD2,.,TRBJ2-3,TGTGCCAGCAGTTCACTAACACTAGCGGGAGGAGGTAAAGAGGATACGCAGTATTTT,CASSSLTLAGGGKEDTQYF